This TCR beta chain was captured by sequencing in a study of cytomegalovirus exposure and HLA in healthy donors. Primers: 60 Vbeta forward and 13 Jbeta reverse. Sequenced by immunoSEQ multiplex PCR; TCRdb stores in-frame clones only, minus some. The sample has 110,000 or so clones, about 78% seen once. This clone has only a few counts. Per germline, CDR1 LNHDA and CDR2 SQIVND (reference sequence). V lost 3 bases to trimming and J lost 10 bases; unmatched junction nucleotides: 9. The CDR3 sequence is 16 residues long. The chain has TRBV19 and TRBJ2-2; TRBD2 matches at 12 bases. The sequenced sample was PBMCs. The sequence was obtained from a woman in her twenties or thirties in good health and CMV-seropositive. DNA for the CDR3: TGTGCCAGTAGTATCCTGGCTAGCGGGGGGGCGGAGGAGCTGTTTTTT. Its translation: CASSILASGGAEELFF.